The entry that follows covers one T cell receptor beta chain sequence. Its antigen is unknown. The record has no base qualities; no much larger clone is one base away. The CDR3 spans 16 residues, from the cysteine through the phenylalanine. Kept here is only the CDR3 DNA, which spans 48 bases and is read in frame from base 1. V and J are trimmed by 1 base and 5 bases, and the gene matches miss 10 bases of the junction. The germline V gene sets CDR1 to SGHNT and CDR2 to YENEEA. This sample is part of a study of graft-versus-host responses after intestinal transplantation (dated by TCRdb to about 2021). Broadly, across the study: The transplants that recipients got were multivisceral, liver-intestinal, or isolated intestinal. Rather than going through the commercial service, samples from a few later patients were sequenced in-house on an Illumina MiSeq and processed with MiXCR. To identify alloreactive clones, pre-transplant mixed lymphocyte reaction products were sequenced and then compared with unstimulated pre-transplant donor and recipient T cells. Donor T cell macrochimerism was defined as a peak of at least 4% donor T cells among recipient peripheral blood mononuclear cells. Every recipient was given anti-thymocyte globulin induction, followed by 3 to 4 years of maintenance tacrolimus and steroids. The cohort enrolled 20 to 30 intestinal transplant recipients, one of whom was a retransplant, and a few patients without pretransplant specimens were excluded. Bulk TCR-beta CDR3 sequencing was used to track graft-versus-host and host-versus-graft alloreactive T cell clones in the graft, circulation and bone marrow after intestinal transplantation.

The time point label here, explained by the study, means: cells obtained before transplantation from donor or recipient. CD3+CD4+ and CD3+CD8+ populations were FACS-sorted from unstimulated pre-transplant donor and recipient cells taken from spleen or lymph nodes. Libraries came from the immunoSEQ multiplex PCR assay. In most patients, genomic DNA was isolated using the Qiagen DNeasy Blood and Tissue Kit and sent frozen to Adaptive Biotechnologies for TCR sequencing. Adaptive Biotechnologies carried out high-throughput TCR-beta CDR3 sequencing of genomic DNA for most patients. The paper's processing steps were these. Adaptive's ImmunoSEQ software supplied the TCR sequencing data for 15 to 20 patients, while MiXCR and VDJtools were used to process a few other patients. To correct CD4 versus CD8 sorting errors, any sequence found in both subsets at a frequency ratio below 5:1 was removed. CDR3 nucleotide sequences shared between donor and recipient were removed because their origin could not be assigned. At least 2-fold expansion over unstimulated cells and a minimum CFSE-low frequency of 0.002% (template counts) or 0.001% (read counts) were required for clones to be classified as alloreactive. A clone was considered mappable if detected in the sequenced pre-transplant spleen, lymph node, or MLR CFSE-low populations of the donor or recipient. Cumulative frequency of alloreactive clones was calculated as a percentage of all sequences weighted by copy number. Held by TCRdb, this immuneACCESS table contains in-frame sequences only and omits some clones. Under half of the omission traces to an unresolved V gene where checked; the cause of the rest is unknown. V and J calls and clone size are as listed in that table; D and trimming were resolved from the DNA. The sample records 25,000 to 35,000 clones, about 86% of which are singletons. The ten largest clones add up to approximately 20% of the sample.

Points the paper makes about the study in general: GvH clones turned up in recipient bone marrow, with some appearing earlier in ileal mucosa or blood, a pattern consistent with an intestinal mucosal origin. Early after transplant, peak levels of circulating GvH clones were associated with declines in HvG clones. Patients with donor T cell macrochimerism had high GvH to HvG T cell clonal ratios in their allografts. Conclusions were limited by the relatively low number and heterogeneity of intestinal transplant patients.

The chain was built from TRBV11-3 and TRBJ1-1; TRBD1 aligns with 7 central bases. The clonotype originates from a human donor who received an intestinal transplant. This specimen was unstimulated CD8+ T cells sorted from spleen or lymph node cells, taken before intestinal transplant. The DNA is TGTGCCAGCAGCTTAGTTTATAAGGGGGCCGGGACTGAAGCTTTCTTT. Its translation reads: CASSLVYKGAGTEAFF.